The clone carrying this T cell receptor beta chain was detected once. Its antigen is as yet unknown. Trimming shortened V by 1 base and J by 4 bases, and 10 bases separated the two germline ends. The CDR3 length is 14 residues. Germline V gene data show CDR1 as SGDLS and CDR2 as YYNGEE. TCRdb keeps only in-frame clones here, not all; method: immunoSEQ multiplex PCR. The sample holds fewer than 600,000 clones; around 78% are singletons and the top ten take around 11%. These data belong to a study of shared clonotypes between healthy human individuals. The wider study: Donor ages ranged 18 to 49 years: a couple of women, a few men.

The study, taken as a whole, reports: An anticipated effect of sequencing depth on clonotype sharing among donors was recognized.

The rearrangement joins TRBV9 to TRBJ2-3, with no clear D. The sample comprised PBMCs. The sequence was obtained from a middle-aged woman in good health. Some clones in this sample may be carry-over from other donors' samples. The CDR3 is CASSVLRGSDTQYF. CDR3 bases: TGTGCCAGCAGCGTATTACGTGGATCAGATACGCAGTATTTT.